Included here is one TCR beta chain sequence, with context. The data are from a study of shared clonotypes between healthy human individuals. The method was immunoSEQ multiplex PCR; TCRdb's version includes in-frame clones alone and lacks a portion of them. The sample lists some 1,100,000 clones, 75% to 80% seen once, with roughly 0.56% in the top ten. The CDR3 runs to 14 residues. Germline values: CDR1 SGHNT, CDR2 YYREEE (reference sequence). V lost 0 bases and J 3 bases, leaving 6 bases between the germline ends. The rearrangement joins TRBV5-4 to TRBJ1-4, with unresolved D. This clonotype originated in a man aged 18 to 29 in good health. Some clones in this sample may be carry-over from other donors' samples. The sample taken for sequencing was memory CD4+ T cells from PBMCs. Subset meaning: CD45RA-negative fraction. CDR3 DNA sequence: TGTGCCAGCAGCTTGGCGGGTTCTAATGAAAAACTGTTTTTT. As protein: CASSLAGSNEKLFF.